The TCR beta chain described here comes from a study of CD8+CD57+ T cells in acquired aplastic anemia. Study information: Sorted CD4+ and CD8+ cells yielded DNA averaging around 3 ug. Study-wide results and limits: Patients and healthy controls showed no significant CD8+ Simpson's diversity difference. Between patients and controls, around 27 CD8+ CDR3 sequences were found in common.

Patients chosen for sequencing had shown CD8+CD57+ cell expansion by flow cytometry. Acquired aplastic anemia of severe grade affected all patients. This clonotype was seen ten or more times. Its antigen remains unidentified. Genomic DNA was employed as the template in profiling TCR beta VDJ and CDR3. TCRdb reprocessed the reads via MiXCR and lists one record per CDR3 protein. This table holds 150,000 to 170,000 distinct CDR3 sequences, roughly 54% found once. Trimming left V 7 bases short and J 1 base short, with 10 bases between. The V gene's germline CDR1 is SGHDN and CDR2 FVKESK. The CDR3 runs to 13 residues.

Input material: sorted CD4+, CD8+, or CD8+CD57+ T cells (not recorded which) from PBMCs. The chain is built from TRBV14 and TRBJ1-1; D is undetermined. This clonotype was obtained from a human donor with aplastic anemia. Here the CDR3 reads CASKESTNTEAFF. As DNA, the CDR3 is TGTGCCAGCAAAGAGAGTACGAACACTGAAGCTTTCTTT.